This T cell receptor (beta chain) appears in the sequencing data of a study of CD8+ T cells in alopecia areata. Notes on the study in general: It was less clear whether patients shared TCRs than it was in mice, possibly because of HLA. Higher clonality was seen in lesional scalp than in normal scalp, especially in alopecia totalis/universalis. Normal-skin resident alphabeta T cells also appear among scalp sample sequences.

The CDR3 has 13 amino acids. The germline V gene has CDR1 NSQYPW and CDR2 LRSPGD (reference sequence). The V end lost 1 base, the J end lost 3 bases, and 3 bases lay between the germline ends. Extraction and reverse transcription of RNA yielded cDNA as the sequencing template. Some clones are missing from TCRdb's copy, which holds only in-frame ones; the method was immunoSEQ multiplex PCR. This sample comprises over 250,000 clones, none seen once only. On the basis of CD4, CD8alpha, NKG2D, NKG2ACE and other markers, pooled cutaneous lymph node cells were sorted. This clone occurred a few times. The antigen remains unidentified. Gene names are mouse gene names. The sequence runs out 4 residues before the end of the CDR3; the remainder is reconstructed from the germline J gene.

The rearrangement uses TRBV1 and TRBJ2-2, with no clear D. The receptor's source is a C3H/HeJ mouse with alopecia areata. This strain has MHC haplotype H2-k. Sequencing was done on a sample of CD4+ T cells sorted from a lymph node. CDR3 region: CTCSAVDTGQLYF. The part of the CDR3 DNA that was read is TGCACCTGCAGTGCAGTGGACACCGGG. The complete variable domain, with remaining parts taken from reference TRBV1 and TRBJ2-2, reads VTLLEQNPRWRLVPRGQAVNLRCILKNSQYPWMSWYQQDLQKQLQWLFTLRSPGDKEVKSLPGADYLATRVTDTELRLQVANMSQGRTLYCTCSAVDTGQLYFGEGSKLTVL.